The sequence of this TCR beta chain was determined in a study of response to subunit inactivated influenza vaccine. From the RT-PCR reads, TCRdb called clonotypes with MiXCR, one entry per CDR3 protein. The data show under 500,000 distinct CDR3 sequences, 9.5% to 12% seen once. Study-wide points: The authors offered the suggestion that each seasonal influenza vaccination recruits few new T cells.

The CDR3 is made up of 15 amino acids. Germline V CDR1 and CDR2: LGHNA, YSLEER. V lost 1 base, J lost 2 bases, and 11 bases lay in between. Concerning this clonotype itself: Its specificity is not known.

The TCR originated in a man over 45 who received an inactivated influenza vaccine. The sample consisted of PBMCs from blood, taken roughly 6 weeks after vaccination. The chain carries TRBV4-3 and TRBJ1-2; unclear D gene. The CDR3, as DNA: TGCGCCAGCAGCCAAGGTCGGGGAGGGAACTATGGCTACACCTTC. Translating gives CASSQGRGGNYGYTF.